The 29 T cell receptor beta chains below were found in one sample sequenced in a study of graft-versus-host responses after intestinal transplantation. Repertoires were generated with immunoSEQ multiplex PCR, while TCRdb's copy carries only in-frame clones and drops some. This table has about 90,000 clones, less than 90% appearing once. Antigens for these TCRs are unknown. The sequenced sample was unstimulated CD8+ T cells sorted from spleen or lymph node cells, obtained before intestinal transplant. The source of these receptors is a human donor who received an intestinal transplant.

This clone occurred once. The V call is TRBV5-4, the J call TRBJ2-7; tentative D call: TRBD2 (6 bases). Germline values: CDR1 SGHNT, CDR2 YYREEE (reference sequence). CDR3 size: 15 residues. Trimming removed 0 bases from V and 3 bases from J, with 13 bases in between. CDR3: CASSLEGGMGYEQYF. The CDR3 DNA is TGTGCCAGCAGCTTGGAAGGCGGGATGGGCTACGAGCAGTACTTC.

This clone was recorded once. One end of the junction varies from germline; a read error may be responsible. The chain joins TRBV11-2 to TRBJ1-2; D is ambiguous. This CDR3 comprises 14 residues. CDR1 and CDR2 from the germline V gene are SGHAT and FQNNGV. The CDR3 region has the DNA TGTGCCGGCAGCCCCACGGGCCTCGCTTATGGCTACACCTTC. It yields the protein CAGSPTGLAYGYTF.

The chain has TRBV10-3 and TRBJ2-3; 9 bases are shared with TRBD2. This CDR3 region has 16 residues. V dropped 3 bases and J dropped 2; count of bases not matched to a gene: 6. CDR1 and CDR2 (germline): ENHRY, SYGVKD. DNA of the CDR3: TGTGCCATCAGTGACCCGCTAGCGGGGCCCACAGATACGCAGTATTTT. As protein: CAISDPLAGPTDTQYF.

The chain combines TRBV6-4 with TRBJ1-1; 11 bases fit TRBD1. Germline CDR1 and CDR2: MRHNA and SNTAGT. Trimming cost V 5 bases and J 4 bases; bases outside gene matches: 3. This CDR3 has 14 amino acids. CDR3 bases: TGTGCCAGCAGTCCCGGGACAGGGGGCACTGAAGCTTTCTTT. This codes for CASSPGTGGTEAFF.

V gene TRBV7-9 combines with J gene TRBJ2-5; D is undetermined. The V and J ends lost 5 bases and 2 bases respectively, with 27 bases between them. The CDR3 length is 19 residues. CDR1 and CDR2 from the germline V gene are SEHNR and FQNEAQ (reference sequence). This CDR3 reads CASSEPQPMGLAFQETQYF. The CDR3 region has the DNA TGTGCCAGCAGCGAACCCCAACCAATGGGCTTAGCATTTCAAGAGACCCAGTACTTC.

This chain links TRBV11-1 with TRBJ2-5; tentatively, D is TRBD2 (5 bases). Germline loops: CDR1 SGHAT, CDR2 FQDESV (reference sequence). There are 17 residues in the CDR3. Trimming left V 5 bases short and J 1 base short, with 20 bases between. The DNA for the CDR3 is TGTGCCAGCAGCGGATCCGGGGATCCTCTAACCCAAGAGACCCAGTACTTC. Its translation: CASSGSGDPLTQETQYF.

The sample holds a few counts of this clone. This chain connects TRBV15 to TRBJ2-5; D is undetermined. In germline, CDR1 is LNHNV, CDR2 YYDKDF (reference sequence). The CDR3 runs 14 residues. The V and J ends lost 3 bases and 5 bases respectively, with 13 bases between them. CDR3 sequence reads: CATSRDGLLETQYF. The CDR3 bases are TGTGCCACCAGCAGGGACGGGTTGTTGGAGACCCAGTACTTC.

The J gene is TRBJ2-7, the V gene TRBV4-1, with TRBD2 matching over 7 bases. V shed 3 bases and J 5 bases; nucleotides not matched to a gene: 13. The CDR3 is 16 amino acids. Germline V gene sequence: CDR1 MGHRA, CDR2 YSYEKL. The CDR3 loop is CASSQGQKAGSDEQYF. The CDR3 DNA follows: TGCGCCAGCAGCCAGGGGCAAAAAGCGGGATCTGACGAGCAGTACTTC.

CDR3 residues: CASSSRGDPKQYF. Here the CDR3 DNA reads TGTGCCAGCAGCTCAAGGGGGGACCCCAAGCAGTATTTT. The gene calls are TRBV11-3 and TRBJ2-3; D possibly uses TRBD1 or TRBD2 (6 bases each). Germline V lookup: CDR1 SGHNT, CDR2 YENEEA. This CDR3 is built from 13 residues. Trimming left V 4 bases short and J 11 bases short, with 16 bases between.

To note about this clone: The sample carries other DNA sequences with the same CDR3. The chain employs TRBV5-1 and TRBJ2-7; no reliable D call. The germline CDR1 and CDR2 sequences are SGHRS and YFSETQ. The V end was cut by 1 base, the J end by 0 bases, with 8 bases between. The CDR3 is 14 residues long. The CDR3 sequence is CASSLLGSSYEQYF. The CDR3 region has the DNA TGCGCCAGCAGCTTGCTTGGATCCTCCTACGAGCAGTACTTC. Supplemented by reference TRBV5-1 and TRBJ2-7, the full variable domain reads KAGVTQTPRYLIKTRGQQVTLSCSPISGHRSVSWYQQTPGQGLQFLFEYFSETQRNKGNFPGRFSGRQFSNSRSEMNVSTLELGDSALYLCASSLLGSSYEQYFGPGTRLTVT.

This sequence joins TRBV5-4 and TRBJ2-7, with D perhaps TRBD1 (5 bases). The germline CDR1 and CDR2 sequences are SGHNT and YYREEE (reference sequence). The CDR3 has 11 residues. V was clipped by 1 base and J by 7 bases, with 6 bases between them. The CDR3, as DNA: TGTGCCAGCAGCTTGCAGGGAGAGCAGTACTTC. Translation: CASSLQGEQYF.

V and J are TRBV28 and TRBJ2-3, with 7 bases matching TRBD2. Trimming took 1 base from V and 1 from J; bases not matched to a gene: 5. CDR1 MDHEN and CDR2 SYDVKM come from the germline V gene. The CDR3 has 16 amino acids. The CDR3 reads CASSLFWTRRTDTQYF. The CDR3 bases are TGTGCCAGCAGTTTATTCTGGACTAGGCGCACAGATACGCAGTATTTT. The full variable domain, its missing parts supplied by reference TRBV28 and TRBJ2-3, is DVKVTQSSRYLVKRTGEKVFLECVQDMDHENMFWYRQDPGLGLRLIYFSYDVKMKEKGDIPEGYSVSREKKERFSLILESASTNQTSMYLCASSLFWTRRTDTQYFGPGTRLTVL.

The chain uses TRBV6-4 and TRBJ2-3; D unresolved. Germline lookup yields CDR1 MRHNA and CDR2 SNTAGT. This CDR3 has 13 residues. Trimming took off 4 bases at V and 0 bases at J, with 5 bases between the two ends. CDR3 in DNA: TGTGCCAGCAGTGCCGGGAGCACAGATACGCAGTATTTT. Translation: CASSAGSTDTQYF.

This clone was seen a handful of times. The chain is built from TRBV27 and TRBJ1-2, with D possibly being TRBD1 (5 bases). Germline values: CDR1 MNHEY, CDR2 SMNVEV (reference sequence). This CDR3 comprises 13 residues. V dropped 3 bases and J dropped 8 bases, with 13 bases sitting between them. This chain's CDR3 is CASSFGREGGYTF. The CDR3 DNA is TGTGCCAGCAGTTTCGGTAGGGAGGGGGGCTACACCTTC.

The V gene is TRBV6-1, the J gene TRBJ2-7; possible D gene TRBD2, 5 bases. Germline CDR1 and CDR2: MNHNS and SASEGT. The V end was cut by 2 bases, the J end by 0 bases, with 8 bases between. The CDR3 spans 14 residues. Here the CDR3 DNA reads TGTGCCAGCAGTGAATCGGGGATCTCCTACGAGCAGTACTTC. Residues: CASSESGISYEQYF.

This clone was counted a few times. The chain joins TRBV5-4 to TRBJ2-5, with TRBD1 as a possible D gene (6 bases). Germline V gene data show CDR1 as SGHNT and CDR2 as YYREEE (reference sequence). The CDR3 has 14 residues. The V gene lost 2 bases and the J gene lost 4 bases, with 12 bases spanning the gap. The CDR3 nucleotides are TGTGCCAGCAGCTTCTTGGCAGGGGCAGAGACCCAGTACTTC. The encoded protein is CASSFLAGAETQYF.

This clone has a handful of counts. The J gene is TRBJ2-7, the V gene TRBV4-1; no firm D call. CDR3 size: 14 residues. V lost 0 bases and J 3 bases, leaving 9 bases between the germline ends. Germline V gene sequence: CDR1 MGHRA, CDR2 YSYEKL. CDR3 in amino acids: CASSQDKQFYEQYF. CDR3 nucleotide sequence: TGCGCCAGCAGCCAAGATAAACAGTTCTACGAGCAGTACTTC.

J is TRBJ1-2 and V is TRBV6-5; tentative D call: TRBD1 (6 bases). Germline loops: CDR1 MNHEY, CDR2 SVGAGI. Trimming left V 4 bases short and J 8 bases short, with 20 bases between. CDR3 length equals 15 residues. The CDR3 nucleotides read TGTGCCAGCAGTTTCTTTCAGGGGATATTAGCAGGCTACACCTTC. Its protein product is CASSFFQGILAGYTF.

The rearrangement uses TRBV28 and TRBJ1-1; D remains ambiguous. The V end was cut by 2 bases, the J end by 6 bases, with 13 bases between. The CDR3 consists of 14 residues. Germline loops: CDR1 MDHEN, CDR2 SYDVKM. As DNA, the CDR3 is TGTGCCAGCAGTTTACCCCTAAGACATTCTGAAGCTTTCTTT. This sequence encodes CASSLPLRHSEAFF.

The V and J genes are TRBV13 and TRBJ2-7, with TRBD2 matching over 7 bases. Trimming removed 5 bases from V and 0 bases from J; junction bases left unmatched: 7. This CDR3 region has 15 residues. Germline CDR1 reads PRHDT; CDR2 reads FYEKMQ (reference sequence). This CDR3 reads CASSTSGTNSYEQYF. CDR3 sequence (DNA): TGTGCCAGCAGCACCTCCGGGACTAACTCCTACGAGCAGTACTTC.

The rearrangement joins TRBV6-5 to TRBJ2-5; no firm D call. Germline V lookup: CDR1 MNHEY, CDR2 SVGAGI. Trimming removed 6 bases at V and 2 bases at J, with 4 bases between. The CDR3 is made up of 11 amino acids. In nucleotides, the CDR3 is TGTGCCAGCAGGCTACAAGAGACCCAGTACTTC. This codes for CASRLQETQYF.

The DNA for the CDR3 is TGTGCCATCAGTGAGTCGAGTGCGGGATACTATGGCTACACCTTC. Translation gives CAISESSAGYYGYTF. The chain uses TRBV10-3 and TRBJ1-2; D not resolved. Deletions cut 0 bases from V and 3 bases from J, with 11 bases between. This CDR3 is 15 amino acids long. Germline CDR1 is ENHRY and CDR2 is SYGVKD.

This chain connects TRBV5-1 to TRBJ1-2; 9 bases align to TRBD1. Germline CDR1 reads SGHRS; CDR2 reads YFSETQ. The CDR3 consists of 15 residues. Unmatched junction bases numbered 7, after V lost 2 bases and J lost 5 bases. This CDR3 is CASSLGQGWIYGYTF. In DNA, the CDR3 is TGCGCCAGCAGCTTAGGACAGGGGTGGATATATGGCTACACCTTC.

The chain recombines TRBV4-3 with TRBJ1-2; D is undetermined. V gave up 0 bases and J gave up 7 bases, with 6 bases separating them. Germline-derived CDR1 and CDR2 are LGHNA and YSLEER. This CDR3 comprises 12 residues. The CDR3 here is CASSQDAAGYTF. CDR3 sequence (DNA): TGCGCCAGCAGCCAAGATGCAGCTGGCTACACCTTC.

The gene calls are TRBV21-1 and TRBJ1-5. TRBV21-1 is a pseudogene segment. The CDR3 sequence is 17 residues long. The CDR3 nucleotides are TGTGCCAGCAGATCGCGACTAGCTAATTGGCATCATCAGCCCCAGCATTTT. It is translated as CASRSRLANWHHQPQHF.

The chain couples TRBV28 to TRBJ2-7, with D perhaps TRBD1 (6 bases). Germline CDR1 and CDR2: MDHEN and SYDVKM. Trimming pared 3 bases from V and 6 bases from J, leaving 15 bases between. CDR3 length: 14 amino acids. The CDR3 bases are TGTGCCAGCAGTTTCTACAGGGAAAAGGGCGAGCAGTACTTC. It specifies CASSFYREKGEQYF.

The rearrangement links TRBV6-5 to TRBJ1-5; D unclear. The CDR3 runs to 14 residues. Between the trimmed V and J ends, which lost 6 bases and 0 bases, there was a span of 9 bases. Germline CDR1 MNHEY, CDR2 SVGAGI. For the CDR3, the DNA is TGTGCCAGCAGACCGAGTTATAGCAATCAGCCCCAGCATTTT. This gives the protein CASRPSYSNQPQHF.

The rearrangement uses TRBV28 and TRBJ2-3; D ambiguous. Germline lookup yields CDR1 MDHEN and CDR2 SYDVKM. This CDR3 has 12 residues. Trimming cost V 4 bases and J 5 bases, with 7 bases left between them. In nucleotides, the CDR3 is TGTGCCAGCAGTTACTGGTTAGATACGCAGTATTTT. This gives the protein CASSYWLDTQYF. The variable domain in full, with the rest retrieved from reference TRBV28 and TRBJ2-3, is DVKVTQSSRYLVKRTGEKVFLECVQDMDHENMFWYRQDPGLGLRLIYFSYDVKMKEKGDIPEGYSVSREKKERFSLILESASTNQTSMYLCASSYWLDTQYFGPGTRLTVL.

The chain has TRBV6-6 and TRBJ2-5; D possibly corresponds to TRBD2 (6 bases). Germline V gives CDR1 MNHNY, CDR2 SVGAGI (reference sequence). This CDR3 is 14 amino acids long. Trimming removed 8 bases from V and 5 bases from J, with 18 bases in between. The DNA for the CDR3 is TGTGCCAGCTCGGGACTCAGGGTACGGGAGACCCAGTACTTC. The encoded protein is CASSGLRVRETQYF.